This T cell receptor beta chain came from a study of shared clonotypes between healthy human individuals. Each cell subset's genomic DNA was divided evenly among several immunoSEQ plates. Clones were read by immunoSEQ multiplex PCR, and TCRdb kept only the in-frame ones, dropping some. Of 2 million to 2.5 million clones listed, approximately 96% are singletons. Study results and caveats: Clonotype sharing among donors, it was expected, would be affected by sequencing depth.

This clone is a singleton in its sample. Its antigen remains unidentified. Unmatched junction bases numbered 8, after V lost 6 bases and J lost 6 bases. Germline CDR1 is MDHEN and CDR2 is SYDVKM. CDR3 size: 15 residues. Input material: naive CD4+ T cells sorted from blood. The sample's subset: CD45RA+ positively selected. This sequence was found in a man aged 18 to 29 in good health. The V and J genes are TRBV28 and TRBJ1-5; 10 bases align to TRBD1. Here the CDR3 reads CASRRSRTGGQPQHF. DNA of the CDR3: TGTGCCAGCAGAAGAAGTAGGACAGGGGGTCAGCCCCAGCATTTT.